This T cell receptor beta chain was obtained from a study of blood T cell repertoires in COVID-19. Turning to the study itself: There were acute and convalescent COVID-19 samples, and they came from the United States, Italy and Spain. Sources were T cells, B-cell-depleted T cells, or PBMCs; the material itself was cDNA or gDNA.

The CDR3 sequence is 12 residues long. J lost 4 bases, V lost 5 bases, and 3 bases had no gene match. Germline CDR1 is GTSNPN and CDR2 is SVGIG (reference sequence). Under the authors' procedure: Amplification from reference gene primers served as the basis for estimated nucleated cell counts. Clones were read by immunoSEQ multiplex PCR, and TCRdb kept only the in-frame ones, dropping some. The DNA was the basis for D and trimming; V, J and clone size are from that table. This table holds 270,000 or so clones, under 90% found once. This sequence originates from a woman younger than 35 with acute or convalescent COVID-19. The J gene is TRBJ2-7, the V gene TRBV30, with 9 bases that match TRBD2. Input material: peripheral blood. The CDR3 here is CAWASGTYEQYF. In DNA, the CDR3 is TGTGCCTGGGCTAGCGGGACTTACGAGCAGTACTTC.